Presented here are 29 T cell receptor beta chains from one specimen sequenced in a study of blood T cell repertoires in COVID-19. This table comes from immunoSEQ multiplex PCR, and its TCRdb copy is limited to in-frame clones, with some not included. The table has about 98,000 clones, around 85% seen once. Material: peripheral blood. These TCRs come from a woman older than 75 with acute or convalescent COVID-19.

This clone was seen a few times. V gene TRBV5-8 combines with J gene TRBJ1-5, with D perhaps matching TRBD1 (6 bases). Trimming took 3 bases from V and 4 from J, leaving 17 bases between them. The CDR3 loop spans 16 amino acids. Germline assignment: CDR1 SGHTS and CDR2 YDEGEE. The CDR3 spells CASSWMPITGNQPQHF. CDR3 in DNA: TGTGCCAGCAGCTGGATGCCGATAACAGGGAATCAGCCCCAGCATTTT.

CDR3 DNA sequence: TGTGCCTGGGAGACAGGGGCCGCCAAAAACATTCAGTACTTC. This translates into CAWETGAAKNIQYF. The rearrangement links TRBV30 to TRBJ2-4; 8 bases match TRBD1. The germline V gene encodes CDR1 GTSNPN and CDR2 SVGIG (reference sequence). J lost 1 base, V lost 5 bases, and 4 bases had no gene match. This CDR3 comprises 14 residues.

The CDR3 DNA is TGTGCCATCAGTGAGTCGGGAGGGGACTATGGCTACACCTTC. Its protein product is CAISESGGDYGYTF. The chain couples TRBV10-3 to TRBJ1-2; possible D gene TRBD1, 5 bases. The CDR3 contains 14 residues. Germline V gene sequence: CDR1 ENHRY, CDR2 SYGVKD. V was pared by 0 bases and J by 3 bases, with 8 bases between.

CDR3 sequence: CASSSGANYGYTF. CDR3 coding DNA: TGTGCCAGCAGCTCGGGAGCTAACTATGGCTACACCTTC. This chain joins TRBV2 and TRBJ1-2; D uncertain. This CDR3 contains 13 residues. The ends were cut back, 6 bases at V and 0 bases at J, with 8 bases in the middle. Germline-derived CDR1 and CDR2 are SNHLY and FYNNEI.

Only one count was recorded for this clone. The chain links TRBV14 to TRBJ1-1; D gene ambiguous. The CDR3 has 13 amino acids. Germline V gives CDR1 SGHDN, CDR2 FVKESK. V gave up 2 bases and J gave up 4 bases, with 8 bases separating them. The DNA of the CDR3 is TGTGCCAGCAGCCAAACGTCGGGCACTGAAGCTTTCTTT. Its protein product is CASSQTSGTEAFF.

The chain joins TRBV19 to TRBJ2-7, with 8 bases aligning to TRBD1. Germline CDR1 reads LNHDA; CDR2 reads SQIVND (reference sequence). The ends lost 5 bases at V and 2 bases at J; junction bases unmatched: 5. The CDR3 extends over 14 amino acids. CDR3 nucleotides: TGTGCCAGTAGTCCCGGGACAGGTACCTACGAGCAGTACTTC. It yields the protein CASSPGTGTYEQYF.

The J gene is TRBJ1-3, the V gene TRBV7-2, with 10 bases lining up with TRBD1. This CDR3 comprises 18 residues. V lost 4 bases, J lost 3 bases, and 12 bases stayed unmatched. CDR1 and CDR2 (germline): SGHTA, FQGNSA. The DNA for the CDR3 is TGTGCCAGCAGCTCCCAGACAGGGGGCTCATCCTTTGGAAACACCATATATTTT. It codes for CASSSQTGGSSFGNTIYF.

This clone turned up a few times. Other DNA sequences within the sample encode an identical CDR3. The chain is built from TRBV30 and TRBJ1-1; D is undetermined. Germline loops: CDR1 GTSNPN, CDR2 SVGIG (reference sequence). V was shortened by 0 bases and J by 3 bases, with 8 bases between the two germline ends. This CDR3 is 13 amino acids long. As DNA, the CDR3 is TGTGCCTGGAGTGTACGAGGCGACACTGAAGCTTTCTTT. Residues: CAWSVRGDTEAFF.

The rearrangement joins TRBV30 to TRBJ2-1; possible D gene TRBD2, 7 bases. The germline gives CDR1 GTSNPN, CDR2 SVGIG (reference sequence). The V end was cut by 3 bases, the J end by 3 bases, with 15 bases between. The CDR3 is 15 amino acids. CDR3 bases: TGTGCCTGGAGGTCGAGGGGGGGCTTCTACAATGAGCAGTTCTTC. Translating it yields CAWRSRGGFYNEQFF.

This chain links TRBV30 with TRBJ2-7; tentatively, D is TRBD1 (6 bases). CDR1 is GTSNPN and CDR2 is SVGIG in the germline V gene (reference sequence). The V gene lost 2 bases and the J gene lost 6 bases, with 11 bases spanning the gap. There are 12 residues in the CDR3. CDR3 nucleotide sequence: TGTGCCTGGAGTATACAGGGTTCCGAGCAGTACTTC. It yields the protein CAWSIQGSEQYF.

The chain carries TRBV19 and TRBJ1-4; 10 bases fit TRBD1. The CDR3 is 15 amino acids. Germline values: CDR1 LNHDA, CDR2 SQIVND (reference sequence). The V and J ends lost 6 bases and 8 bases, in that order; junction bases with no gene match: 9. The CDR3 sequence: CASRDPGQGNEKLFF. The DNA of the CDR3 is TGTGCCAGTAGAGATCCGGGACAGGGGAACGAAAAACTGTTTTTT.

The table lists this clone with a count of one. The chain couples TRBV7-9 to TRBJ2-1; the D is unclear. CDR3 size: 13 residues. Trimming took off 2 bases at V and 6 bases at J, with 8 bases between the two ends. The germline V gene has CDR1 SEHNR and CDR2 FQNEAQ (reference sequence). The chain's CDR3 is CASSLRGTNEQFF. In DNA form, the CDR3 reads TGTGCCAGCAGCTTACGCGGAACCAATGAGCAGTTCTTC.

The chain has TRBV30 and TRBJ2-5; 10 positions match TRBD1. The CDR3 sequence is 14 residues long. Germline V CDR1 and CDR2: GTSNPN, SVGIG (reference sequence). V gave up 4 bases and J gave up 7 bases; unmatched junction bases: 9. CDR3 residues: CAWTPRDRGRTQYF. The DNA of the CDR3 is TGTGCCTGGACACCTCGGGACAGGGGTCGGACCCAGTACTTC.

CDR3 in amino acids: CASSLLQRGEQYV. The CDR3 coding sequence is TGTGCCAGCAGTTTATTGCAGCGGGGGGAGCAGTACGTC. The genes are TRBV28 and TRBJ2-7, with 8 bases matching TRBD2. This CDR3 region has 13 residues. V shed 1 base and J 7 bases; nucleotides not matched to a gene: 3. The germline CDR1 and CDR2 sequences are MDHEN and SYDVKM.

The chain couples TRBV7-9 to TRBJ1-2; 7 bases are shared with TRBD1. The germline gives CDR1 SEHNR, CDR2 FQNEAQ (reference sequence). Trimming took 1 base from V and 7 from J; bases not matched to a gene: 12. The CDR3 totals 16 residues. The CDR3 nucleotides are TGTGCCAGCAGCTTAGGCGGGTACAGGGGTGGAGGTGGCTACACCTTC. This encodes CASSLGGYRGGGGYTF.

This chain connects TRBV2 to TRBJ2-3; D is perhaps TRBD2 (5 bases). Germline-derived CDR1 and CDR2 are SNHLY and FYNNEI. The CDR3 length is 14 residues. The V end was cut by 1 base, the J end by 0 bases, with 5 bases between. CDR3 in amino acids: CASSEGLSTDTQYF. The DNA for the CDR3 is TGTGCCAGCAGTGAAGGACTAAGCACAGATACGCAGTATTTT. Filled out from reference TRBV2 and TRBJ2-3, the complete variable domain reads EPEVTQTPSHQVTQMGQEVILRCVPISNHLYFYWYRQILGQKVEFLVSFYNNEISEKSEIFDDQFSVERPDGSNFTLKIRSTKLEDSAMYFCASSEGLSTDTQYFGPGTRLTVL.

This chain joins TRBV24-1 and TRBJ1-1; D is perhaps TRBD1 (6 bases). The V and J ends lost 2 bases and 3 bases respectively, with 9 bases between them. The CDR3 covers 14 residues. Per germline, CDR1 KGHDR and CDR2 SFDVKD. The CDR3: CATSDSQGHTEAFF. The CDR3 coding sequence is TGTGCCACCAGTGATTCCCAGGGGCACACTGAAGCTTTCTTT.

The chain has TRBV28 and TRBJ1-5; no clear D. CDR1 and CDR2 (germline): MDHEN, SYDVKM. CDR3 length: 15 residues. The V end was cut by 1 base, the J end by 2 bases, with 9 bases between. The CDR3, as DNA: TGTGCCAGCAGTTTATCCCCTAGTGGCAATCAGCCCCAGCATTTT. Its translation is CASSLSPSGNQPQHF.

V is TRBV18 and J is TRBJ2-3, with 10 bases that match TRBD1. Trimming cost V 3 bases and J 0 bases; bases outside gene matches: 3. Germline V gene lookup returns CDR1 KGHSH and CDR2 LQKENI. The CDR3 loop spans 16 amino acids. The CDR3 here is CASSPLGQGSTDTQYF. As DNA, the CDR3 is TGTGCCAGCTCACCCTTGGGACAGGGGAGCACAGATACGCAGTATTTT.

The chain carries TRBV5-5 and TRBJ1-6; 7 bases match TRBD1. The length of the CDR3 is 14 residues. The germline V gene encodes CDR1 SGHKS and CDR2 YYEKEE (reference sequence). V was pared by 4 bases and J by 9 bases, with 7 bases of the junction left unmatched. The CDR3 nucleotides are TGTGCCAGCAGCGTGGGGCAGGGGGGTTCACCCCTCCACTTT. Amino acids: CASSVGQGGSPLHF.

This clone was picked up many times. V and J are TRBV6-5 and TRBJ1-2; D gene unclear. CDR3 length: 12 amino acids. Germline V CDR1 and CDR2: MNHEY, SVGAGI. V was clipped by 7 bases and J by 7 bases, with 13 bases between them. CDR3 DNA sequence: TGTGCCAGCACCCCGCGGGGTGGTGGCTACACCTTC. This translates into CASTPRGGGYTF.

In its sample, this clone was seen once. The chain couples TRBV11-2 to TRBJ2-7; TRBD1 is a possible D gene (5 bases). Germline V gene data show CDR1 as SGHAT and CDR2 as FQNNGV. Trimming stripped 0 bases from V and 4 bases from J, with 10 bases between. The CDR3 length is 14 residues. The CDR3 DNA reads TGTGCCAGCAGCTTAGACAGGGTCAGTTACGAGCAGTACGTC. It encodes CASSLDRVSYEQYV.

The chain combines TRBV27 with TRBJ1-2; no firm D call. The CDR3 spans 13 residues. Trimming left V 6 bases short and J 2 bases short, with 10 bases between. Germline V lookup: CDR1 MNHEY, CDR2 SMNVEV (reference sequence). CDR3 loop: CASSAGLNYGYTF. In nucleotides, the CDR3 is TGTGCCAGCAGCGCAGGCCTAAACTATGGCTACACCTTC.

The V call is TRBV5-4, the J call TRBJ2-5; D possibly corresponds to TRBD2 (5 bases). Germline-derived CDR1 and CDR2 are SGHNT and YYREEE (reference sequence). CDR3 length: 16 amino acids. V was trimmed by 4 bases and J by 5 bases, leaving 21 bases between them. The CDR3 region is CASSRTSRTRWETQYF. CDR3 nucleotides: TGTGCCAGCAGCCGCACCTCTCGTACTAGGTGGGAGACCCAGTACTTC.

CDR3 DNA sequence: TGTGCCTGGAGGCCCCGGGGGGTACAAGAGACCCAGTACTTC. Its protein is CAWRPRGVQETQYF. The chain recombines TRBV30 with TRBJ2-5; 7 bases agree with TRBD2. The CDR3 contains 14 residues. Germline lookup yields CDR1 GTSNPN and CDR2 SVGIG (reference sequence). Germline trimming cut 3 bases from V and 2 bases from J; bases unmatched to any gene: 6.

The chain links TRBV30 to TRBJ1-2; 11 positions agree with TRBD1. There are 13 residues in the CDR3. From germline, CDR1 is GTSNPN and CDR2 SVGIG (reference sequence). V was pared by 5 bases and J by 7 bases, with 6 bases of the junction left unmatched. The CDR3 region is CAWGTGGGAGYTF. CDR3 nucleotide sequence: TGTGCCTGGGGGACAGGGGGAGGTGCTGGCTACACCTTC.

The J gene is TRBJ2-5, the V gene TRBV7-2, with 11 bases aligning to TRBD2. Germline V CDR1 and CDR2: SGHTA, FQGNSA. The CDR3 totals 15 residues. Trimming removed 2 bases from V and 5 bases from J; junction bases left unmatched: 4. CDR3 protein: CASSLTSGGSETQYF. CDR3 nucleotide sequence: TGTGCCAGCAGCTTAACTAGCGGGGGCTCGGAGACCCAGTACTTC.

This chain links TRBV5-4 with TRBJ2-2, with 7 bases aligning to TRBD1. V lost 4 bases, J lost 5 bases, and 11 bases stayed unmatched. Germline CDR1 SGHNT, CDR2 YYREEE (reference sequence). The CDR3 is 16 amino acids. The CDR3 loop reads CASSPKSGQTTGELFF. The DNA for the CDR3 is TGTGCCAGCAGCCCTAAATCGGGACAGACTACCGGGGAGCTGTTTTTT.

The genes are TRBV2 and TRBJ2-5; possibly TRBD2 for D (6 bases). The CDR3 loop spans 15 amino acids. Trimming removed 10 bases from V and 5 bases from J, with 23 bases in between. Germline V gives CDR1 SNHLY, CDR2 FYNNEI. CDR3 DNA sequence: TGTGCCACCACACTGGGGGGTTCTCGCTCGGAGACCCAGTACTTC. This translates into CATTLGGSRSETQYF.